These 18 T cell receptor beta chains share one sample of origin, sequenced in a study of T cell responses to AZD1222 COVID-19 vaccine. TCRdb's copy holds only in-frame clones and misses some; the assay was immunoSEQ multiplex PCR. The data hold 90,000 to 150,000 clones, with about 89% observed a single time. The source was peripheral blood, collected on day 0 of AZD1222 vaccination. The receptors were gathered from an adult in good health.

In nucleotides, the CDR3 is TGTGCCAGCAGTTTACGTCAGGGAAACACCGGGGAGCTGTTTTTT. It translates to CASSLRQGNTGELFF. J is TRBJ2-2 and V is TRBV27; D may be TRBD1 (5 bases). The CDR3 consists of 15 residues. The V end was cut by 2 bases, the J end by 2 bases, with 9 bases between. The germline V gene encodes CDR1 MNHEY and CDR2 SMNVEV (reference sequence).

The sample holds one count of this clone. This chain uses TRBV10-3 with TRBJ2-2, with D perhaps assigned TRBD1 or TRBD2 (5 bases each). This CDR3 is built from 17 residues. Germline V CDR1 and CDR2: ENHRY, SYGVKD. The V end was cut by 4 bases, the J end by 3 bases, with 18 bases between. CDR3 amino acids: CAISGKGASGDTGELFF. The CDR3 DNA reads TGTGCCATCAGTGGCAAAGGGGCCAGCGGCGACACCGGGGAGCTGTTTTTT.

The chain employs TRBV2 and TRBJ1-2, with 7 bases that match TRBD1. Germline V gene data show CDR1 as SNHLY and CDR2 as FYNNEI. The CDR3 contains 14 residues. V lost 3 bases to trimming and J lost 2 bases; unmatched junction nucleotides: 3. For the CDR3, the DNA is TGTGCCAGCAGTGATACAGGGGCAAACTATGGCTACACCTTC. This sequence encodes CASSDTGANYGYTF.

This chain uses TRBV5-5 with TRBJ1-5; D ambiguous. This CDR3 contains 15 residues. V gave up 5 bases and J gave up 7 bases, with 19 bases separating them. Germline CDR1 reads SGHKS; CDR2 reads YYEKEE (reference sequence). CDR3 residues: CASRRFESEWQPQHF. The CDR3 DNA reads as TGTGCCAGCAGGCGGTTTGAGAGTGAATGGCAGCCCCAGCATTTT.

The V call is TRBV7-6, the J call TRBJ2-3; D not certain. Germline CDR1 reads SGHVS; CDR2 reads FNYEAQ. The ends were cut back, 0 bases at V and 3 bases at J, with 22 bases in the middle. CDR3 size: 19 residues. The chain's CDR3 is CASSLAASLRWSWTDTQYF. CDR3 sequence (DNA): TGTGCCAGCAGCTTAGCCGCCTCACTGAGGTGGTCGTGGACAGATACGCAGTATTTT. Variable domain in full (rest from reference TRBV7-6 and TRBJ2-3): GAGVSQSPRYKVTKRGQDVALRCDPISGHVSLYWYRQALGQGPEFLTYFNYEAQQDKSGLPNDRFSAERPEGSISTLTIQRTEQRDSAMYRCASSLAASLRWSWTDTQYFGPGTRLTVL.

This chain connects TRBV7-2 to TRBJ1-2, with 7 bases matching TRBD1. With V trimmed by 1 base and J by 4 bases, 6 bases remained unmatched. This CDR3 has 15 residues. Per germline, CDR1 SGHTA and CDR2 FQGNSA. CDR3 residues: CASSLVGGQSYGYTF. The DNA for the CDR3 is TGTGCCAGCAGCTTAGTGGGGGGACAGAGCTATGGCTACACCTTC.

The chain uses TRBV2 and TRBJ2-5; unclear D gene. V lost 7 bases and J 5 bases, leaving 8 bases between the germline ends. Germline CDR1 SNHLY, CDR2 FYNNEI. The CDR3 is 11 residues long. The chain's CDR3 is CASTFPETQYF. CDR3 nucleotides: TGTGCCAGCACTTTCCCGGAGACCCAGTACTTC.

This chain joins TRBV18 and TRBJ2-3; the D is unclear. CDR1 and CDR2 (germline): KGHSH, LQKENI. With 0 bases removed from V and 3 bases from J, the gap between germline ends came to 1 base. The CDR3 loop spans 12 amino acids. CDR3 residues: CASSPPTDTQYF. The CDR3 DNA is TGTGCCAGCTCACCACCGACAGATACGCAGTATTTT.

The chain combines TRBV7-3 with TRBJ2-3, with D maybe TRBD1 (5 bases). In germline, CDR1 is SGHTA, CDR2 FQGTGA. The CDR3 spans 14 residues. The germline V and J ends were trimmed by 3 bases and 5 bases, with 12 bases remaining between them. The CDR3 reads CASSFQGRRDTQYF. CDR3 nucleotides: TGTGCCAGCAGCTTTCAGGGAAGGAGAGATACGCAGTATTTT.

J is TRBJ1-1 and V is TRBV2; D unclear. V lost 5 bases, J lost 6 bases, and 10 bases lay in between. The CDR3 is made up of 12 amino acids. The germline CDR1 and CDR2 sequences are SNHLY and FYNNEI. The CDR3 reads CASSSDYAEAFF. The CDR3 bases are TGTGCCAGCAGTTCAGATTATGCTGAAGCTTTCTTT.

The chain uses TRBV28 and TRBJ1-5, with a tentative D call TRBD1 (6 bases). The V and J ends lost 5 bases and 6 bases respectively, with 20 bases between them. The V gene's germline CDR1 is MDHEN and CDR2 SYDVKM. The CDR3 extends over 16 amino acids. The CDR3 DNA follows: TGTGCCAGCAGTCCTCAAACAGGGTCTACGGCTCAGCCCCAGCATTTT. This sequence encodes CASSPQTGSTAQPQHF.

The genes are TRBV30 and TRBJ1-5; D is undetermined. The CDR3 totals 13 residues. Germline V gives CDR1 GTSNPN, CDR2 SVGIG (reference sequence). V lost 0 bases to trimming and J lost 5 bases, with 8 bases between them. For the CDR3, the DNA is TGTGCCTGGAGTGTACTGGTCGATCAGCCCCAGCATTTT. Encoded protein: CAWSVLVDQPQHF.

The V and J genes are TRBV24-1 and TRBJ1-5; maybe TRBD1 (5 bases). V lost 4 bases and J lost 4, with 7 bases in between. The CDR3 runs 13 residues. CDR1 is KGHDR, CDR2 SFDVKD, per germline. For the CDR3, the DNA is TGTGCCACCAGTGAGGGGCATAATCAGCCCCAGCATTTT. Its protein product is CATSEGHNQPQHF.

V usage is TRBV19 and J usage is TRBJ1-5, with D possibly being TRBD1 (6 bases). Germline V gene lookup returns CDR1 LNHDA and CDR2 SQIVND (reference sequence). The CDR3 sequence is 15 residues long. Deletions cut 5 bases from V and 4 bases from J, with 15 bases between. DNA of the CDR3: TGTGCCAGTAGTGACGGGACCAGGGGAAATCAGCCCCAGCATTTT. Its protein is CASSDGTRGNQPQHF.

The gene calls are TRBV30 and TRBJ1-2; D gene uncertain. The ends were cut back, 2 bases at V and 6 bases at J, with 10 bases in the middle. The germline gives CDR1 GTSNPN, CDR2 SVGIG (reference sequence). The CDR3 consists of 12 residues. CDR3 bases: TGTGCCTGGAGTACATCCGCCCATGGCTACACCTTC. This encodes CAWSTSAHGYTF.

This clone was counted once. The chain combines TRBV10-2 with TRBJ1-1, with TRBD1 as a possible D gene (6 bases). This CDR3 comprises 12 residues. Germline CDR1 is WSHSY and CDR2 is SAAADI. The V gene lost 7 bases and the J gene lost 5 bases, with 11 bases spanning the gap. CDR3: CASITGKTEAFF. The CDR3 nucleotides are TGCGCCAGCATAACAGGGAAAACTGAAGCTTTCTTT.

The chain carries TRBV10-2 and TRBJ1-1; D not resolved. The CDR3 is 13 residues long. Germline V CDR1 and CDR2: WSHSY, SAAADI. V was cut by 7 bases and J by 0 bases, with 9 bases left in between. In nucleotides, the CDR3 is TGCGCCAGCAAGGGCGGAGTGAACACTGAAGCTTTCTTT. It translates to CASKGGVNTEAFF.

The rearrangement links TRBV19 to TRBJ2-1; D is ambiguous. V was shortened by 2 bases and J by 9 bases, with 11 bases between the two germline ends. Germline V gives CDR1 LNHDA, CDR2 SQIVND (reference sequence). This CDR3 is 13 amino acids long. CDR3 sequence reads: CASSITLTSEQFF. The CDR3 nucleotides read TGTGCCAGTAGTATAACCCTGACGAGTGAGCAGTTCTTC.